The T cell receptor (beta chain) under discussion was sequenced for a study of vaccination effects on CD4 cells after COVID-19. Study overall: Within the ViraFEST assay, antigen-specific CD4+ T cells underwent expansion with viral peptide pools prior to sequencing. Study results and caveats: Early post-infection timepoints were missing from the study, which also had few convalescent patients. Cross-reactivity with common cold coronaviruses was shown by only 1 of 255 vaccine-induced clones in healthy vaccinees.

This clone has a single count. Antigen unknown. Trimming shortened V by 1 base and J by 4 bases, and 12 bases separated the two germline ends. This CDR3 contains 15 residues. Germline values: CDR1 SGHRS, CDR2 YFSETQ. Clones were sequenced by immunoSEQ multiplex PCR, and TCRdb holds only the in-frame ones, with some missing. The sample has tens of thousands of clones, over 75% seen once. Isolating CD4+ T cells followed approximately 11 days of culture. Participants completed two doses of the BNT162b2 or mRNA-1273 vaccine. This clonotype originated in a human donor who received a COVID-19 vaccine. This material consisted of CD4+ T cells from PBMCs cultured without peptide, taken after COVID-19 vaccination. The V and J genes are TRBV5-1 and TRBJ2-1, with D unresolved. The CDR3 protein is CASSLQVFQYNEQFF. DNA for the CDR3: TGCGCCAGCAGCTTGCAAGTTTTCCAATACAATGAGCAGTTCTTC. The full variable domain, with the rest looked up from reference TRBV5-1 and TRBJ2-1, is KAGVTQTPRYLIKTRGQQVTLSCSPISGHRSVSWYQQTPGQGLQFLFEYFSETQRNKGNFPGRFSGRQFSNSRSEMNVSTLELGDSALYLCASSLQVFQYNEQFFGPGTRLTVL.